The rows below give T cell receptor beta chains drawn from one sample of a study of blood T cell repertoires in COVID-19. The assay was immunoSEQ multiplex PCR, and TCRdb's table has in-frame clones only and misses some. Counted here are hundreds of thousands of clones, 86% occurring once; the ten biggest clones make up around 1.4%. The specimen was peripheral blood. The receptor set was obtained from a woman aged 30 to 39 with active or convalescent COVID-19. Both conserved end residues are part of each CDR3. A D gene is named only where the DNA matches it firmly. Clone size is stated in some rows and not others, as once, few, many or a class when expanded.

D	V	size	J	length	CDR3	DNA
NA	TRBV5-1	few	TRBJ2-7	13	CASSFVELYEQYF	TGCGCCAGCAGCTTCGTTGAGCTCTACGAGCAGTACTTC
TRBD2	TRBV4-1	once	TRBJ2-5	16	CASSQTTSGGQETQYF	TGCGCCAGCAGCCAAACGACTAGCGGGGGTCAAGAGACCCAGTACTTC
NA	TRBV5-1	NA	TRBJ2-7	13	CASSLAQRSEQYF	TGCGCCAGCAGCTTGGCCCAGCGAAGCGAGCAGTACTTC
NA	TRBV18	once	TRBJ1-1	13	CASSSEMNTEAFF	TGTGCCAGCTCATCAGAAATGAACACTGAAGCTTTCTTT
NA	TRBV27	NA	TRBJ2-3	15	CASSRGTGASDTQYF	TGTGCCAGCAGTCGTGGAACGGGAGCTTCGGATACGCAGTATTTT
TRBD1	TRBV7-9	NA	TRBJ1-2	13	CASGGDSNYGYTF	TGTGCCAGCGGCGGGGACAGCAACTATGGCTACACCTTC
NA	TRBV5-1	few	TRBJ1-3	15	CASSPDTTSGNTIYF	TGCGCCAGCAGCCCGGACACCACCTCTGGAAACACCATATATTTT
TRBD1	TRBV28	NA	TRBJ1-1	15	CASIFGDRGNTEAFF	TGTGCCAGCATTTTCGGGGACAGAGGGAACACTGAAGCTTTCTTT
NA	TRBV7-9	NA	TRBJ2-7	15	CASSLAPGETDEQYF	TGTGCCAGCAGCTTAGCTCCGGGAGAAACGGACGAGCAGTACTTC
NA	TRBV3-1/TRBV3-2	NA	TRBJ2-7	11	CASSHIYEQYF	TGTGCCAGCAGCCACATCTACGAGCAGTACTTC
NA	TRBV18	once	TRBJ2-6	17	CASSPRGEIAGANVLTF	TGTGCCAGCTCACCACGAGGAGAAATCGCTGGGGCCAACGTCCTGACTTTC
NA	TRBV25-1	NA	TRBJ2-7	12	CASSDYTYEQYF	TGTGCCAGCAGTGATTATACCTACGAGCAGTACTTC
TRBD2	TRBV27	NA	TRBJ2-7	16	CASSLSSSGSGGEQYF	TGTGCCAGCAGTTTGTCTTCTAGCGGGAGTGGTGGCGAGCAGTACTTC
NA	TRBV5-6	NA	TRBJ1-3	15	CASSLGQPPGNTIYF	TGTGCCAGCAGCTTGGGACAGCCTCCTGGAAACACCATATATTTT